The next 28 T cell receptor beta chains were all read from a single sample in a study of cytomegalovirus exposure and HLA in healthy donors. A multiplex PCR was run with 60 Vbeta primers and 13 Jbeta primers. Sequencing was performed with immunoSEQ multiplex PCR; in TCRdb, only in-frame clones are kept and a portion is missing. The sample shows about 200,000 clones, roughly 80% of them seen only once. The material sequenced was PBMCs. The receptors were sampled from a man in his thirties or forties in good health and CMV-seronegative.

The chain is built from TRBV7-8 and TRBJ2-3; the D gene is possibly TRBD2 (6 bases). The length of the CDR3 is 13 residues. Germline CDR1 SGHVS, CDR2 FQNEAQ. The V gene lost 1 base and the J gene lost 5 bases, with 7 bases spanning the gap. DNA for the CDR3: TGTGCCAGCAGCTTAGTGGGGGGAGATACGCAGTATTTT. This codes for CASSLVGGDTQYF.

Regarding this clone: One end of the junction fails to match germline, which may point to a read error. V is TRBV7-9 and J is TRBJ1-1, with D tentatively TRBD1 (6 bases). The CDR3 has 16 amino acids. Per germline, CDR1 SEHNR and CDR2 FQNEAQ (reference sequence). DNA of the CDR3: TGTTCCAGCAGCTTAGAGGGGACATTAAGGAACACTGAAGCTTTCTTT. This sequence encodes CSSSLEGTLRNTEAFF.

The chain joins TRBV2 to TRBJ2-4; 7 nucleotides agree with TRBD2. J lost 8 bases, V lost 1 base, and 2 bases had no gene match. The length of the CDR3 is 13 residues. CDR1 SNHLY and CDR2 FYNNEI come from the germline V gene. CDR3 DNA sequence: TGTGCCAGCAGTGAAGGGGGAGGGGACATTCAGTACTTC. Its translation: CASSEGGGDIQYF.

The chain is built from TRBV7-9 and TRBJ2-1; 7 bases map to TRBD2. CDR1 and CDR2 from the germline V gene are SEHNR and FQNEAQ (reference sequence). Germline trimming cut 0 bases from V and 11 bases from J; bases unmatched to any gene: 1. The CDR3 runs 12 residues. For the CDR3, the DNA is TGTGCCAGCAGCTTAGCGACTAGCAAGCAGTTCTTC. Protein product: CASSLATSKQFF.

The rearrangement joins TRBV5-8 to TRBJ2-4; the D gene is possibly TRBD2 (6 bases). There are 14 residues in the CDR3. CDR1 is SGHTS and CDR2 is YDEGEE in the germline V gene. V was shortened by 4 bases and J by 7 bases, with 15 bases between the two germline ends. The CDR3 nucleotides read TGTGCCAGCAGCCTCGGGGGTGGGGTCAACATTCAGTACTTC. Amino acid sequence: CASSLGGGVNIQYF.

The genes are TRBV7-2 and TRBJ1-6; 9 bases are shared with TRBD1. This CDR3 contains 14 residues. In germline, CDR1 is SGHTA, CDR2 FQGNSA. Germline trimming cut 6 bases from V and 7 bases from J; bases unmatched to any gene: 4. DNA of the CDR3: TGTGCCAGCAGGGTAGACAGGGGGAATTCACCCCTCCACTTT. This encodes CASRVDRGNSPLHF.

The chain joins TRBV6-6 to TRBJ1-1; D possibly corresponds to TRBD1 (6 bases). V gave up 2 bases and J gave up 2 bases, with 12 bases separating them. In germline, CDR1 is MNHNY, CDR2 SVGAGI (reference sequence). This CDR3 contains 15 residues. The CDR3 DNA sequence: TGTGCCAGCAGTTACCCTGAAGGGGGAAACACTGAAGCTTTCTTT. Amino acids: CASSYPEGGNTEAFF.

J is TRBJ1-2 and V is TRBV14; 7 bases are shared with TRBD1. After removal of 4 bases from V and 7 bases from J, the junction contained 6 bases not matched to a gene. This CDR3 has 13 amino acids. Germline-derived CDR1 and CDR2 are SGHDN and FVKESK. CDR3 coding DNA: TGTGCCAGCAGCCCCTCAGGGGGTCCTGGCTACACCTTC. This gives the protein CASSPSGGPGYTF. Full variable domain (missing parts from reference TRBV14 and TRBJ1-2): EAGVTQFPSHSVIEKGQTVTLRCDPISGHDNLYWYRRVMGKEIKFLLHFVKESKQDESGMPNNRFLAERTGGTYSTLKVQPAELEDSGVYFCASSPSGGPGYTFGSGTRLTVV.

This rearrangement joins TRBV5-1 to TRBJ2-2; a possible D gene is TRBD1 (7 bases). The CDR3 is 16 amino acids. V dropped 4 bases and J dropped 4 bases, with 17 bases sitting between them. Germline CDR1 reads SGHRS; CDR2 reads YFSETQ. CDR3 in amino acids: CASSRSAGQPTGELFF. The CDR3 DNA sequence: TGCGCCAGCAGCCGCAGTGCGGGACAGCCCACCGGGGAGCTGTTTTTT.

The chain recombines TRBV7-2 with TRBJ2-5; TRBD1 might be the D (6 bases). CDR1 is SGHTA, CDR2 FQGNSA, per germline. Trimming took off 5 bases at V and 0 bases at J, with 7 bases between the two ends. This CDR3 is 13 amino acids long. The CDR3 is CASSRDNQETQYF. CDR3 nucleotides: TGTGCCAGCAGCCGGGACAACCAAGAGACCCAGTACTTC. Full variable domain (outside the CDR3, taken from reference TRBV7-2 and TRBJ2-5): GAGVSQSPSNKVTEKGKDVELRCDPISGHTALYWYRQSLGQGLEFLIYFQGNSAPDKSGLPSDRFSAERTGGSVSTLTIQRTQQEDSAVYLCASSRDNQETQYFGPGTRLLVL.

V gene TRBV4-1 combines with J gene TRBJ1-2; 8 nucleotides line up with TRBD1. This CDR3 has 14 residues. Germline CDR1 reads MGHRA; CDR2 reads YSYEKL. V dropped 0 bases and J dropped 12; count of bases not matched to a gene: 9. The CDR3 DNA reads as TGCGCCAGCAGCCAAGAGCGCGATACAGGGGGAAACACCTTC. It translates to CASSQERDTGGNTF.

The genes are TRBV28 and TRBJ1-2; weak D call: TRBD1 (5 bases). V was clipped by 7 bases and J by 7 bases, with 10 bases between them. CDR3 length equals 11 residues. The germline gives CDR1 MDHEN, CDR2 SYDVKM. Written as DNA, the CDR3 is TGTGCCAGCAATGTGGGGGGTGGCTACACCTTC. Its protein product is CASNVGGGYTF.

The chain joins TRBV19 to TRBJ2-3, with 11 bases lining up with TRBD2. V shed 7 bases, J shed 0 bases, and the junction held 3 bases outside the gene matches. The germline V gene encodes CDR1 LNHDA and CDR2 SQIVND (reference sequence). The CDR3 runs 15 residues. The CDR3 loop is CASKVAGGSTDTQYF. For the CDR3, the DNA is TGTGCCAGTAAGGTAGCGGGGGGGAGCACAGATACGCAGTATTTT.

This clone was counted only a few times. The chain has TRBV4-2 and TRBJ2-1, with D unresolved. V dropped 0 bases and J dropped 6 bases, with 9 bases sitting between them. This CDR3 contains 14 residues. The germline V gene encodes CDR1 LGHNA and CDR2 YNFKEQ. The CDR3 is CASSQEKLFNEQFF. The CDR3 bases are TGTGCCAGCAGCCAAGAAAAACTCTTCAATGAGCAGTTCTTC.

This sequence joins TRBV6-5 and TRBJ2-3, with D possibly matching TRBD2 (6 bases). Looked up from germline, CDR1 is MNHEY and CDR2 is SVGAGI. The V end lost 0 bases, the J end lost 6 bases, and 16 bases lay between the germline ends. The CDR3 loop spans 16 amino acids. The CDR3 DNA sequence: TGTGCCAGCAGTTACTCGAAGACTAGAATAAGGGATACGCAGTATTTT. Translating gives CASSYSKTRIRDTQYF.

J is TRBJ2-3 and V is TRBV29-1; 9 positions match TRBD1. The CDR3 runs 16 residues. V trimming: 2 bases; J trimming: 1 base; junction bases outside the gene matches: 7. Germline lookup yields CDR1 SQVTM and CDR2 ANQGSEA. The CDR3 bases are TGCAGCGTTGAACTATGGGACAGGGTCGGCACAGATACGCAGTATTTT. This codes for CSVELWDRVGTDTQYF.

The genes are TRBV7-2 and TRBJ1-3; 7 nucleotides align to TRBD1. The V gene end was trimmed by 5 bases and the J gene end by 4 bases; junction bases not matched to a gene: 8. This CDR3 has 15 amino acids. CDR1 and CDR2 (germline): SGHTA, FQGNSA. CDR3 sequence (DNA): TGTGCCAGCAGCCCTCGACAGGGTGGGGGAAACACCATATATTTT. Its protein is CASSPRQGGGNTIYF.

The chain is built from TRBV5-5 and TRBJ1-1; D remains unclear. The germline V and J ends were trimmed by 4 bases and 6 bases, with 13 bases remaining between them. The CDR3 has 13 residues. The germline V gene encodes CDR1 SGHKS and CDR2 YYEKEE (reference sequence). The CDR3 loop is CASSRNEASEAFF. CDR3 in DNA: TGTGCCAGCAGCAGGAATGAGGCGTCTGAAGCTTTCTTT.

There are a few counts of this clone. This sequence joins TRBV7-9 and TRBJ2-2, with 8 bases lining up with TRBD1. The CDR3 spans 16 residues. Trimming cost V 1 base and J 0 bases; bases outside gene matches: 1. Germline V gene lookup returns CDR1 SEHNR and CDR2 FQNEAQ (reference sequence). The CDR3 DNA reads TGTGCCAGCAGCTTAGGGACAGGGACGAACACCGGGGAGCTGTTTTTT. This gives the protein CASSLGTGTNTGELFF.

The chain is built from TRBV6-5 and TRBJ1-1; a weak D match, TRBD1 (6 bases). The CDR3 covers 14 residues. CDR1 and CDR2 from the germline V gene are MNHEY and SVGAGI. V lost 5 bases and J 12 bases, leaving 22 bases between the germline ends. CDR3 DNA sequence: TGTGCCAGCAGTGAGGATCCCCGACGGGGGGCACCTTTCTTT. It translates to CASSEDPRRGAPFF.

V is TRBV28 and J is TRBJ1-6, with D unclear. Trimming stripped 1 base from V and 4 bases from J, with 8 bases between. CDR1 MDHEN and CDR2 SYDVKM come from the germline V gene. The CDR3 is 15 amino acids. As DNA, the CDR3 is TGTGCCAGCAGTTTATATGGAGTTTATAATTCACCCCTCCACTTT. It specifies CASSLYGVYNSPLHF.

This chain uses TRBV9 with TRBJ1-6, with 7 bases that match TRBD1. With V trimmed by 0 bases and J by 9 bases, 9 bases remained unmatched. CDR3 length: 16 amino acids. The germline V gene encodes CDR1 SGDLS and CDR2 YYNGEE. CDR3: CASSVGRGLGSSPLHF. The CDR3 nucleotides read TGTGCCAGCAGCGTAGGGAGGGGGCTGGGGAGTTCACCCCTCCACTTT.

The chain employs TRBV15 and TRBJ2-5, with D uncertain. Germline V gene data show CDR1 as LNHNV and CDR2 as YYDKDF (reference sequence). V was shortened by 0 bases and J by 4 bases, with 3 bases between the two germline ends. This CDR3 contains 12 residues. The CDR3 is CATSRDRETQYF. CDR3 nucleotide sequence: TGTGCCACCAGCAGAGATCGAGAGACCCAGTACTTC. Full variable domain (missing parts from reference TRBV15 and TRBJ2-5): DAMVIQNPRYQVTQFGKPVTLSCSQTLNHNVMYWYQQKSSQAPKLLFHYYDKDFNNEADTPDNFQSRRPNTSFCFLDIRSPGLGDTAMYLCATSRDRETQYFGPGTRLLVL.

The chain recombines TRBV27 with TRBJ2-1; TRBD1 matches 10 bases. The CDR3 sequence is 12 residues long. V shed 10 bases, J shed 7 bases, and the junction held 4 bases outside the gene matches. Per the germline V gene, CDR1 is MNHEY and CDR2 is SMNVEV (reference sequence). The CDR3 nucleotides read TGTGCCATAGGACAGGGGGGTAATGAGCAGTTCTTC. This gives the protein CAIGQGGNEQFF.

V is TRBV6-6 and J is TRBJ1-1, with TRBD1 as a possible D gene (5 bases). Deletions cut 4 bases from V and 6 bases from J, with 15 bases between. Per germline, CDR1 MNHNY and CDR2 SVGAGI (reference sequence). This CDR3 region has 14 residues. The chain's CDR3 is CASSFGSGIAEAFF. The CDR3 DNA reads TGTGCCAGCAGTTTTGGATCAGGGATTGCTGAAGCTTTCTTT.

This rearrangement joins TRBV7-8 to TRBJ2-7; 9 nucleotides match TRBD1. The CDR3 loop spans 16 amino acids. CDR1 and CDR2 (germline): SGHVS, FQNEAQ. V gave up 10 bases and J gave up 2 bases; unmatched junction bases: 15. As DNA, the CDR3 is TGTGCCACCCACTCTAGCCGGGGACAGGGCCCCTACGAGCAGTACTTC. Protein sequence: CATHSSRGQGPYEQYF.

The V and J genes are TRBV28 and TRBJ2-7; 8 nucleotides match TRBD2. The V segment lost 6 bases and the J segment 0 bases; nucleotides outside the gene matches: 7. The CDR3 covers 15 residues. Germline CDR1 MDHEN, CDR2 SYDVKM. The chain's CDR3 is CASSYEAGDSYEQYF. CDR3 bases: TGTGCCAGCAGCTACGAAGCGGGGGACTCCTACGAGCAGTACTTC.

The chain carries TRBV11-1 and TRBJ2-5, with TRBD2 matching over 13 bases. The V gene's germline CDR1 is SGHAT and CDR2 FQDESV (reference sequence). V lost 5 bases, J lost 0 bases, and 3 bases stayed unmatched. This CDR3 has 16 amino acids. In DNA form, the CDR3 reads TGTGCCAGCAGCCCGGGACTAGCGGGGTACCAAGAGACCCAGTACTTC. Translating gives CASSPGLAGYQETQYF. Looking up the rest from reference TRBV11-1 and TRBJ2-5 gives the full variable domain: EAEVAQSPRYKITEKSQAVAFWCDPISGHATLYWYRQILGQGPELLVQFQDESVVDDSQLPKDRFSAERLKGVDSTLKIQPAELGDSAMYLCASSPGLAGYQETQYFGPGTRLLVL.